A single T cell receptor (beta chain) is shown here with its context. The CDR3 is 16 amino acids. Germline lookup yields CDR1 MDHEN and CDR2 SYDVKM. With V trimmed by 5 bases and J by 4 bases, 10 bases remained unmatched. The sample is drawn from a study of long-term antiretroviral therapy in people with HIV. Runs used v3.0 of the immunoSEQ assay and were done at survey level. The data were produced by immunoSEQ multiplex PCR, yet TCRdb's version contains in-frame clones alone and is incomplete. The sample holds approximately 24,000 clones, 95% seen once. The V and J genes are TRBV28 and TRBJ1-5; 8 bases are a match to TRBD1. The material was unsorted PBMCs, obtained roughly 5.1 years after starting antiretroviral therapy. The origin of this receptor is a woman in her fifties or sixties with HIV. The CDR3, as DNA: TGTGCCAGCAGTCCCTTGGACAGGGTGTCGAATCAGCCCCAGCATTTT. This encodes CASSPLDRVSNQPQHF.